A selection of T cell receptor beta chains follows, all from one sample in a study of T cell clusters in autoimmune cytopenias. Reanalyzing the multiplex PCR reads, TCRdb keeps one entry per CDR3 protein, without DNA. The listing contains 5,000 to 6,000 distinct CDR3 sequences. The sample was peripheral blood. These TCRs come from a human donor with an autoimmune cytopenia or autoimmune hepatitis (not recorded which). Each CDR3 is given with its conserved first and last residue. The listing skips clone size in some rows; elsewhere it reads once, few, many or a size class.

v_gene: TRBV6-5; j_gene: TRBJ1-2; abundance: medium-sized; CDR3aa: CASSFATGYGYTF
v_gene: TRBV7-2; j_gene: TRBJ2-7; abundance: medium-sized; CDR3aa: CASSPTGGDEQYF
v_gene: TRBV5-5; j_gene: TRBJ2-7; abundance: medium-sized; CDR3aa: CASSLVPGGDEQYF
v_gene: TRBV27; j_gene: TRBJ1-2; abundance: -; CDR3aa: CASSSSQGQGARGYTF
v_gene: TRBV6-1; j_gene: TRBJ1-2; abundance: medium-sized; CDR3aa: CASSEALWGQGPANYGYTF
v_gene: TRBV7-8; j_gene: TRBJ2-1; abundance: -; CDR3aa: CASSLEASGIYNEQFF
v_gene: TRBV11-2; j_gene: TRBJ2-3; abundance: medium-sized; CDR3aa: CASSLVRGGFIASTDTQYF
v_gene: TRBV29-1; j_gene: TRBJ2-7; abundance: medium-sized; CDR3aa: CSVVRRNSYEQYF
v_gene: TRBV27; j_gene: TRBJ1-1; abundance: medium-sized; CDR3aa: CASRRGMNTEAFF
v_gene: TRBV12-3/TRBV12-4; j_gene: TRBJ2-7; abundance: -; CDR3aa: CASSSPTGQGSYEQYF
v_gene: TRBV30; j_gene: TRBJ2-4; abundance: -; CDR3aa: CAWSVLEGGQAKNIQYF
v_gene: TRBV20-1; j_gene: TRBJ2-1; abundance: medium-sized; CDR3aa: CSTGGGRGVNEQFF
v_gene: TRBV5-5; j_gene: TRBJ1-2; abundance: medium-sized; CDR3aa: CASSGQNYGYTF
v_gene: TRBV11-2; j_gene: TRBJ2-1; abundance: medium-sized; CDR3aa: CASSLLPSLNEQFF
v_gene: TRBV29-1; j_gene: TRBJ1-1; abundance: medium-sized; CDR3aa: CSVDRGLNTEAFF
v_gene: TRBV20-1; j_gene: TRBJ1-2; abundance: medium-sized; CDR3aa: CSATTPERGGYTF
v_gene: TRBV6-1; j_gene: TRBJ1-1; abundance: -; CDR3aa: CASRGQANTEAFF
v_gene: TRBV20-1; j_gene: TRBJ2-7; abundance: -; CDR3aa: CSARKGQTSVDSYEQYF
v_gene: TRBV5-1; j_gene: TRBJ1-1; abundance: -; CDR3aa: CASRRETEAFF
v_gene: TRBV5-4; j_gene: TRBJ2-1; abundance: -; CDR3aa: CASSLEIGGAYNEQFF
v_gene: TRBV6-5; j_gene: TRBJ2-7; abundance: medium-sized; CDR3aa: CASRQLSGEQYF
v_gene: TRBV20-1; j_gene: TRBJ1-1; abundance: -; CDR3aa: CSARDPGTYLNTEAFF
v_gene: TRBV7-9; j_gene: TRBJ1-2; abundance: medium-sized; CDR3aa: CASERQGYGYTF
v_gene: TRBV6-1; j_gene: TRBJ1-2; abundance: medium-sized; CDR3aa: CASSDRRQGTDYGYTF
v_gene: TRBV18; j_gene: TRBJ2-7; abundance: -; CDR3aa: CASSPSPSGVSYEQYF
v_gene: TRBV20-1; j_gene: TRBJ1-5; abundance: medium-sized; CDR3aa: CSARDTENQPQHF
v_gene: TRBV11-2; j_gene: TRBJ1-1; abundance: -; CDR3aa: CASSIGTGGVMNTEAFF
v_gene: TRBV19; j_gene: TRBJ2-5; abundance: -; CDR3aa: CASSILMPGRGETQYF
v_gene: TRBV30; j_gene: TRBJ2-2; abundance: medium-sized; CDR3aa: CAWSPGRRRVGELFF
v_gene: TRBV12-3/TRBV12-4; j_gene: TRBJ1-2; abundance: medium-sized; CDR3aa: CASSPWTGSRGYTF
v_gene: TRBV5-6; j_gene: TRBJ1-4; abundance: medium-sized; CDR3aa: CASSRALGGDERLFF
v_gene: TRBV20-1; j_gene: TRBJ1-2; abundance: medium-sized; CDR3aa: CSARAGTGPTGYTF
v_gene: TRBV5-6; j_gene: TRBJ2-7; abundance: -; CDR3aa: CASSLGISDRSTYEQYF
v_gene: TRBV7-9; j_gene: TRBJ1-1; abundance: -; CDR3aa: CASSEWGEKAMNTEAFF
v_gene: TRBV7-9; j_gene: TRBJ1-2; abundance: -; CDR3aa: CASRWTGEGYTF
v_gene: TRBV10-3; j_gene: TRBJ2-1; abundance: -; CDR3aa: CAITGTSGNEQFF
v_gene: TRBV12-3/TRBV12-4; j_gene: TRBJ1-1; abundance: -; CDR3aa: CASSFGTGRNEAFF
v_gene: TRBV5-1; j_gene: TRBJ1-4; abundance: -; CDR3aa: CASSWSQATNEKLFF
v_gene: TRBV12-3/TRBV12-4; j_gene: TRBJ1-1; abundance: -; CDR3aa: CASSFPGQNTEAFF